Presented here are 7 T cell receptor beta chains from one specimen sequenced in a study of blood T cells in healthy people across ages. With a J-beta primer mix and a sample-barcoded 5' primer, a second PCR ran roughly 6 to 12 cycles. TCRdb analysed the 5' RACE reads with MiXCR anew, one entry per CDR3 protein. Of over 1,200,000 distinct CDR3 sequences in the sample, approximately 59% were seen once. Sequenced input: blood. Receptors were obtained from a man in his late teens or twenties in good health.

The CDR3 loop is CSARGQGAREYNEQFF. The CDR3, as DNA: TGCAGTGCTAGAGGACAGGGGGCGCGGGAATACAATGAGCAGTTCTTC. This chain uses TRBV20-1 with TRBJ2-1; 10 bases line up with TRBD1. The CDR3 has 16 residues. With V trimmed by 1 base and J by 4 bases, 7 bases remained unmatched. The germline gives CDR1 DFQATT, CDR2 SNEGSKA (reference sequence).

The J gene is TRBJ2-1, the V gene TRBV4-3, with 10 bases matching TRBD2. CDR3 length equals 20 residues. Trimming removed 0 bases from V and 0 bases from J; junction bases left unmatched: 11. CDR1 and CDR2 from the germline V gene are LGHNA and YSLEER. CDR3 nucleotides: TGCGCCAGCAGCCAAGAGAGGCTAGCGGGGGCCTTTAGCTCCTACAATGAGCAGTTCTTC. As protein: CASSQERLAGAFSSYNEQFF.

The chain couples TRBV2 to TRBJ2-4, with no clear D. CDR3 size: 13 residues. Germline CDR1 is SNHLY and CDR2 is FYNNEI. V dropped 11 bases and J dropped 5 bases, with 16 bases sitting between them. In nucleotides, the CDR3 is TGTGCCCAAGGGCGAGACTCTCAAAACATTCAGTACTTC. The encoded protein is CAQGRDSQNIQYF.

This sequence joins TRBV7-2 and TRBJ2-5; D not certain. The V end lost 5 bases, the J end lost 1 base, and 11 bases lay between the germline ends. Per germline, CDR1 SGHTA and CDR2 FQGNSA. This CDR3 is built from 14 residues. CDR3 residues: CASSLDFRQETQYF. As DNA, the CDR3 is TGTGCCAGCAGCCTTGACTTCCGCCAAGAGACCCAGTACTTC.

The chain carries TRBV12-3 or TRBV12-4 and TRBJ1-6; D remains unclear. V lost 2 bases and J lost 10, with 9 bases in between. The CDR3 spans 13 residues. The CDR3 sequence is CASSLRPRSPLHF. CDR3 coding DNA: TGTGCCAGCAGTTTACGGCCAAGGTCACCCCTCCACTTT.

The chain recombines TRBV20-1 with TRBJ2-3; 9 nucleotides match TRBD2. The CDR3 sequence is 13 residues long. Germline lookup yields CDR1 DFQATT and CDR2 SNEGSKA (reference sequence). V lost 6 bases, J lost 2 bases, and 3 bases stayed unmatched. Here the CDR3 DNA reads TGCAGTGCGGCGGGGGGGATCACAGATACGCAGTATTTT. It translates to CSAAGGITDTQYF.

This clonotype showed up just a few times. The V and J genes are TRBV7-6 and TRBJ2-1; 8 nucleotides align to TRBD2. CDR3 length: 16 amino acids. The trim removed 1 base at V and 7 bases at J, leaving 9 bases unmatched. Germline values: CDR1 SGHVS, CDR2 FNYEAQ. The DNA for the CDR3 is TGTGCCAGCAGCTTAGTCAGCGGGAGATCATATAATGAGCAGTTCTTC. This gives the protein CASSLVSGRSYNEQFF.